The sequence of this T cell receptor beta chain was determined in a study of T cells after yellow fever vaccination. Study-level points and caveats: In post-booster samples, most primary-vaccination clones reappeared (approximately 95% CD4, 88% CD8). Abundant clonotypes from the bulk population could contaminate FACS-sorted repertoires.

V shed 8 bases, J shed 4 bases, and the junction held 13 bases outside the gene matches. The length of the CDR3 is 15 residues. Germline V gives CDR1 ENHRY, CDR2 SYGVKD. MiXCR, run by TCRdb on the 5' RACE reads, gives a single entry per CDR3 protein. This sample carries about 630,000 distinct CDR3 sequences, 9% to 15% of them seen once, and the ten largest clones take 15%. This clonotype turned up a few times. What it binds is not known. Source: PBMCs, taken on the day of the yellow fever booster vaccination. V and J are TRBV10-3 and TRBJ1-1; 7 bases are a match to TRBD1. The receptor's source is a man aged 25 to 40 who received the YFV17D yellow fever vaccine. This CDR3 is CAIQDRHKSVTEAFF. The CDR3 region has the DNA TGTGCCATCCAGGACAGGCACAAGTCTGTCACTGAAGCTTTCTTT.